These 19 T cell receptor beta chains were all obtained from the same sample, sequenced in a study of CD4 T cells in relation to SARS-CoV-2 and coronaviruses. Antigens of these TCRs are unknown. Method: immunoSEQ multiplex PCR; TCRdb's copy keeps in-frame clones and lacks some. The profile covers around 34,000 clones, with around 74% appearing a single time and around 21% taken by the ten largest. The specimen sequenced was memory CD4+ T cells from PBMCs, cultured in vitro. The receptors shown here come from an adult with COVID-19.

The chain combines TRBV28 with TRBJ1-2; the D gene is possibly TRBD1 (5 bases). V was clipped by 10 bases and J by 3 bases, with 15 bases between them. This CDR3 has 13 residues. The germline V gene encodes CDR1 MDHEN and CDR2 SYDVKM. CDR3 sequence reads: CATRDDPDYGYTF. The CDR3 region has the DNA TGTGCCACCCGGGACGATCCGGACTATGGCTACACCTTC.

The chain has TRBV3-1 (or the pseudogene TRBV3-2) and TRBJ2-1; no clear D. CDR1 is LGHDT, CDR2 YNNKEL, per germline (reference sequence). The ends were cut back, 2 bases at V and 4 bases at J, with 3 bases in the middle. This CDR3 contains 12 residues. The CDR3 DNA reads TGTGCCAGCAGCCAAAGGTACAATGAGCAGTTCTTC. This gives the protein CASSQRYNEQFF.

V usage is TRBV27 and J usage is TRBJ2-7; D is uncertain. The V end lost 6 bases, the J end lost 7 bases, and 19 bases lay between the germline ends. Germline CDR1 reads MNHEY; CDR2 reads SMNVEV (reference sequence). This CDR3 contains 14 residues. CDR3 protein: CASRDLSHPWEQYF. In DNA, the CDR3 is TGTGCCAGCAGGGATCTGAGCCACCCCTGGGAGCAGTACTTC.

For the CDR3, the DNA is TGTGCCAGCAGCTTCCTCCCAGTTAGCACAGATACGCAGTATTTT. It yields the protein CASSFLPVSTDTQYF. This rearrangement joins TRBV7-2 to TRBJ2-3; no clear D gene. Trimming shortened V by 3 bases and J by 0 bases, and 10 bases separated the two germline ends. This CDR3 has 15 residues. Germline loops: CDR1 SGHTA, CDR2 FQGNSA.

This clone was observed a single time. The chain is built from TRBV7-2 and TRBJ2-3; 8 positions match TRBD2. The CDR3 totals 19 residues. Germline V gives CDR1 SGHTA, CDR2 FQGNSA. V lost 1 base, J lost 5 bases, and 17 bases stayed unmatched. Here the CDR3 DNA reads TGTGCCAGCAGCTTAGGCGTCGGCTTCGCGCGGGAGGTCGTAGATACGCAGTATTTT. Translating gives CASSLGVGFAREVVDTQYF.

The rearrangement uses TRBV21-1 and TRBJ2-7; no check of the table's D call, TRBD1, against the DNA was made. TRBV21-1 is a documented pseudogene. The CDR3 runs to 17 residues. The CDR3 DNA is TGTGCCAGCAGCAAAGCAGTTTCAGGGGCGAGCTCCTACGAGCAGTACTTC. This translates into CASSKAVSGASSYEQYF.

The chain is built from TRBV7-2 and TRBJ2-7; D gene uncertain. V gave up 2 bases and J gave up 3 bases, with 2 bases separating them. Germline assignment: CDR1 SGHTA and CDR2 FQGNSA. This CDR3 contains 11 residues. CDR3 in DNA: TGTGCCAGCAGCTTATACTACGAGCAGTACTTC. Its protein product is CASSLYYEQYF.

The DNA for the CDR3 is TGTGCCAGCAGCTTAGGCCGGAGCGGGAGGGCCTTTTCCTACGAGCAGTACTTC. It translates to CASSLGRSGRAFSYEQYF. The chain carries TRBV11-2 and TRBJ2-7; 10 bases are shared with TRBD2. CDR1 SGHAT and CDR2 FQNNGV come from the germline V gene. CDR3 length: 18 amino acids. V lost 1 base and J lost 1; bases outside the gene matches: 10. Combining the CDR3 with reference TRBV11-2 and TRBJ2-7 gives the whole variable domain EAGVAQSPRYKIIEKRQSVAFWCNPISGHATLYWYQQILGQGPKLLIQFQNNGVVDDSQLPKDRFSAERLKGVDSTLKIQPAKLEDSAVYLCASSLGRSGRAFSYEQYFGPGTRLTVT.

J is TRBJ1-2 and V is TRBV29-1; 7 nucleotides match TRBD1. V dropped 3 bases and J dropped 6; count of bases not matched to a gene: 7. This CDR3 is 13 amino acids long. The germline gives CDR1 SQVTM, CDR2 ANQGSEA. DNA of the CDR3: TGCAGCGTTGACCCACCAGGGGGACATGGCTACACCTTC. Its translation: CSVDPPGGHGYTF. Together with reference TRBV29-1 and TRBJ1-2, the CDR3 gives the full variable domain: SAVISQKPSRDICQRGTSLTIQCQVDSQVTMMFWYRQQPGQSLTLIATANQGSEATYESGFVIDKFPISRPNLTFSTLTVSNMSPEDSSIYLCSVDPPGGHGYTFGSGTRLTVV.

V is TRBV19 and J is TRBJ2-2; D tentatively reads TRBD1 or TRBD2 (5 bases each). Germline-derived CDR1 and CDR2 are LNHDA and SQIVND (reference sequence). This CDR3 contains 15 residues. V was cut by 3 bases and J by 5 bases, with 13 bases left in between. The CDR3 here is CASSIPGGRTGELFF. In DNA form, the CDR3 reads TGTGCCAGTAGTATTCCTGGGGGTCGGACCGGGGAGCTGTTTTTT.

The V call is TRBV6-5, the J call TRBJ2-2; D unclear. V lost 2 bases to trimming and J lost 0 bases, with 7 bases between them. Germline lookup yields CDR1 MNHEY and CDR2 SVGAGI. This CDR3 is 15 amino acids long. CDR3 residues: CASSYRAANTGELFF. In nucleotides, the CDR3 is TGTGCCAGCAGTTACAGGGCTGCGAACACCGGGGAGCTGTTTTTT.

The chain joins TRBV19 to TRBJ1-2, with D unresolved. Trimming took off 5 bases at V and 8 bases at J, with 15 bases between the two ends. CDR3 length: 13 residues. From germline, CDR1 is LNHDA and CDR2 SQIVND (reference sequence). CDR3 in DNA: TGTGCCAGTAGTCCCTGGAGGGAACCCGGCTACACCTTC. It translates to CASSPWREPGYTF.

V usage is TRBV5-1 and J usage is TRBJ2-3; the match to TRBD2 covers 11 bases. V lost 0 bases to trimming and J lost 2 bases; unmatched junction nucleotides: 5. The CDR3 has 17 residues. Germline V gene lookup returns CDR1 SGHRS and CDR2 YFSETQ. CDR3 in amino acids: CASSLAETSGNTDTQYF. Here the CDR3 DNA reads TGCGCCAGCAGCTTGGCGGAGACTAGCGGGAACACAGATACGCAGTATTTT.

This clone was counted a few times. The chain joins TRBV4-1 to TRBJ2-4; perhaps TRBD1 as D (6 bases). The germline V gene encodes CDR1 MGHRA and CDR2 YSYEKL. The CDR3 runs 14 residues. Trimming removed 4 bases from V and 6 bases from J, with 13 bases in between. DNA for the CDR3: TGCGCCAGCAGCCCCTCAGGGGACGGAAACATTCAGTACTTC. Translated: CASSPSGDGNIQYF.

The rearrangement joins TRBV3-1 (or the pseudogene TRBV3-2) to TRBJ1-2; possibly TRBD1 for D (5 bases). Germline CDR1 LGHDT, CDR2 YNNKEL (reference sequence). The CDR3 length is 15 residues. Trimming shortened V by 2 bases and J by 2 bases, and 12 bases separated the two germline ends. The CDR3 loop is CASSQPAGKNYGYTF. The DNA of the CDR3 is TGTGCCAGCAGCCAACCCGCAGGGAAAAACTATGGCTACACCTTC.

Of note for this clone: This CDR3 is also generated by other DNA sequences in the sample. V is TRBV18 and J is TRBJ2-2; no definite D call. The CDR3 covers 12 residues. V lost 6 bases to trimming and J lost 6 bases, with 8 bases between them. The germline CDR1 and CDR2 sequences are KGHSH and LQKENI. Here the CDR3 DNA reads TGTGCCAGCTCGCCTGGAGCCGGGGAGCTGTTTTTT. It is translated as CASSPGAGELFF.

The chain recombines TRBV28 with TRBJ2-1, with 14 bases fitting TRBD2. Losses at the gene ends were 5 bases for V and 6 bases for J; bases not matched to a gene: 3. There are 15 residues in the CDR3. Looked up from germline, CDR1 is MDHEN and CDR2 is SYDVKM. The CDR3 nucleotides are TGTGCCAGCAGTAGACTAGCGGGAGGGCCCAATGAGCAGTTCTTC. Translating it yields CASSRLAGGPNEQFF.

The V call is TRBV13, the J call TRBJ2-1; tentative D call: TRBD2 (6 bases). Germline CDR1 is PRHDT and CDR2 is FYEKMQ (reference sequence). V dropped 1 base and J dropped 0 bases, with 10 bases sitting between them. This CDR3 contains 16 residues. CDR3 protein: CASSLDGGSSYNEQFF. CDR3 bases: TGTGCCAGCAGCTTAGATGGGGGGAGCTCCTACAATGAGCAGTTCTTC.

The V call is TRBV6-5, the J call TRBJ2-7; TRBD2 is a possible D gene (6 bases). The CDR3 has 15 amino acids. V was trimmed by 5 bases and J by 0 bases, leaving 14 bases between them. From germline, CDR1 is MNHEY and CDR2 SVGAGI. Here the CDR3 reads CASSPGTRGSYEQYF. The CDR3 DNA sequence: TGTGCCAGCAGTCCCGGGACTCGGGGCTCCTACGAGCAGTACTTC.